This record concerns one T cell receptor beta chain sequence. Its antigen remains unidentified. These data originate in a study of regulatory T cells in long-lasting Graves disease. General study points: Newly diagnosed Graves' patients had higher TCR diversity than persistent ones.

The germline CDR1 and CDR2 sequences are SNHLY and FYNNEI. The V end was cut by 8 bases, the J end by 0 bases, with 11 bases between. This CDR3 is 14 amino acids long. Time point given: newly diagnosed GD, antithyroid drugs for less than 3 months. Researchers made the TCR library from RNA that was extracted from PBMCs. Sequencing libraries for TCR beta were prepared with iRepertoire HTBI primers and Arm-PCR of CDR3 regions. Via MiXCR, TCRdb re-called the multiplex PCR reads, giving one row per CDR3 protein. The data contain 600,000 to 650,000 distinct CDR3 sequences, roughly 16% of them seen just once; the ten biggest clones take up 15% to 20%. This sample also belongs to another study, concerning T cells in Graves' hyperthyroidism and ophthalmopathy. That paper states: Ophthalmopathy onset followed model prediction by a median around 6.6 months.

V is TRBV2 and J is TRBJ1-3; D is ambiguous. The sequence came from a woman aged 25-40 years with Graves disease. The sample in question was peripheral blood mononuclear cells (PBMCs), obtained at new diagnosis, from a patient treated with antithyroid drugs. The CDR3 DNA is TGTGCCAGCTTGGCGGGCTCCTCTGGAAACACCATATATTTT. This gives the protein CASLAGSSGNTIYF.